This entry lists 24 T cell receptor beta chains sequenced from one sample in a study of graft-versus-host responses after intestinal transplantation. Which antigens these TCRs recognize remains unknown. Sequencing used immunoSEQ multiplex PCR; TCRdb keeps in-frame clones, though not all of them. The sample yields 20,000 to 30,000 clones, more than 75% seen once. This specimen was unstimulated CD4+ T cells sorted from spleen or lymph node cells, taken before intestinal transplant. All receptors derive from a human donor who received an intestinal transplant.

This chain links TRBV5-1 with TRBJ2-6; D is unclear. The ends were cut back, 0 bases at V and 0 bases at J, with 4 bases in the middle. CDR1 and CDR2 from the germline V gene are SGHRS and YFSETQ. The CDR3 totals 15 residues. The CDR3 protein is CASSLAASGANVLTF. In DNA, the CDR3 is TGCGCCAGCAGCTTGGCCGCCTCTGGGGCCAACGTCCTGACTTTC.

The V gene is TRBV6-4, the J gene TRBJ2-3; 10 bases map to TRBD2. The germline gives CDR1 MRHNA, CDR2 SNTAGT. V shed 8 bases and J 2 bases; nucleotides not matched to a gene: 7. The CDR3 length is 15 residues. CDR3 nucleotide sequence: TGTGCCAGCTCCACTAGCGGGACCCTCACAGATACGCAGTATTTT. This encodes CASSTSGTLTDTQYF.

The chain joins TRBV18 to TRBJ2-5, with D maybe TRBD1 (5 bases). Germline V gives CDR1 KGHSH, CDR2 LQKENI. The CDR3 spans 13 residues. V was clipped by 3 bases and J by 4 bases, with 9 bases between them. The DNA of the CDR3 is TGTGCCAGCTCACCGGTGGGGCGAGAGACCCAGTACTTC. This translates into CASSPVGRETQYF.

This clone was recorded only once. The gene calls are TRBV11-2 and TRBJ2-3, with D unresolved. CDR1 is SGHAT, CDR2 FQNNGV, per germline. CDR3 size: 16 residues. The V and J ends lost 7 bases and 3 bases respectively, with 20 bases between them. CDR3 in amino acids: CASNRFLGSQTDTQYF. The CDR3 DNA follows: TGTGCCAGCAACCGTTTTTTGGGGTCACAAACAGATACGCAGTATTTT.

V and J are TRBV30 and TRBJ2-7, with TRBD1 as a possible D gene (6 bases). The length of the CDR3 is 11 residues. V lost 8 bases to trimming and J lost 3 bases, with 11 bases between them. Germline V CDR1 and CDR2: GTSNPN, SVGIG (reference sequence). The chain's CDR3 is CAQQTGYEQYF. Here the CDR3 DNA reads TGTGCCCAACAGACAGGCTACGAGCAGTACTTC.

The chain carries TRBV5-1 and TRBJ2-5, with D perhaps matching TRBD2 (6 bases). Germline V gene lookup returns CDR1 SGHRS and CDR2 YFSETQ. The CDR3 extends over 16 amino acids. Trimming took 1 base from V and 5 from J, leaving 18 bases between them. This CDR3 reads CASSLMYRDSAETQYF. CDR3 sequence (DNA): TGCGCCAGCAGCTTGATGTACCGGGACTCCGCGGAGACCCAGTACTTC.

This clone showed up just once. The rearrangement joins TRBV29-1 to TRBJ1-2; D call uncertain. V dropped 1 base and J dropped 2 bases, with 8 bases sitting between them. Germline CDR1 reads SQVTM; CDR2 reads ANQGSEA. The CDR3 sequence is 13 residues long. The CDR3 bases are TGCAGCGTTGAAGCCCGGCCGAACTATGGCTACACCTTC. Its protein is CSVEARPNYGYTF.

The rearrangement joins TRBV5-1 to TRBJ2-7, with 9 bases lining up with TRBD2. CDR3 length equals 14 residues. Germline V gene lookup returns CDR1 SGHRS and CDR2 YFSETQ. Germline trimming cut 4 bases from V and 12 bases from J; bases unmatched to any gene: 14. The CDR3 spells CASSPIGAGGERYF. For the CDR3, the DNA is TGCGCCAGCAGCCCAATTGGAGCGGGGGGTGAACGGTACTTC.

The sample holds a few counts of this clone. V usage is TRBV10-2 and J usage is TRBJ2-3, with 9 bases that match TRBD1. The CDR3 covers 15 residues. Per germline, CDR1 WSHSY and CDR2 SAAADI. V lost 8 bases, J lost 0 bases, and 6 bases stayed unmatched. The CDR3 spells CASAFGTGSTDTQYF. The CDR3 bases are TGCGCCAGCGCCTTTGGGACAGGGAGCACAGATACGCAGTATTTT.

This clone appeared a few times. The rearrangement joins TRBV27 to TRBJ1-2, with D possibly TRBD1 on 5 matching bases. The CDR3 runs 14 residues. CDR1 is MNHEY and CDR2 is SMNVEV in the germline V gene (reference sequence). The V end was cut by 3 bases, the J end by 7 bases, with 15 bases between. The CDR3 spells CASSLSGASFGYTF. DNA of the CDR3: TGTGCCAGCAGTTTGTCCGGGGCCAGCTTTGGCTACACCTTC.

The gene calls are TRBV2 and TRBJ1-6; no firm D call. Germline values: CDR1 SNHLY, CDR2 FYNNEI. The CDR3 has 15 amino acids. V was trimmed by 2 bases and J by 7 bases, leaving 12 bases between them. CDR3 sequence reads: CASSELGRRNSPLHF. The CDR3 coding sequence is TGTGCCAGCAGTGAACTGGGGAGGAGGAATTCACCCCTCCACTTT. Full variable domain (rest looked up from reference TRBV2 and TRBJ1-6): EPEVTQTPSHQVTQMGQEVILRCVPISNHLYFYWYRQILGQKVEFLVSFYNNEISEKSEIFDDQFSVERPDGSNFTLKIRSTKLEDSAMYFCASSELGRRNSPLHFGNGTRLTVT.

This rearrangement joins TRBV5-1 to TRBJ1-2, with no clear D. Trimming cost V 5 bases and J 7 bases, with 24 bases left between them. Germline lookup yields CDR1 SGHRS and CDR2 YFSETQ. The CDR3 is made up of 16 amino acids. CDR3 loop: CASSPGPGIISSGYTF. The CDR3 DNA reads TGCGCCAGCAGTCCGGGTCCCGGAATTATCTCGAGTGGCTACACCTTC. Based on the CDR3 plus reference TRBV5-1 and TRBJ1-2, the full variable domain is KAGVTQTPRYLIKTRGQQVTLSCSPISGHRSVSWYQQTPGQGLQFLFEYFSETQRNKGNFPGRFSGRQFSNSRSEMNVSTLELGDSALYLCASSPGPGIISSGYTFGSGTRLTVV.

The CDR3 spells CASTPSSRTHTGELFF. The CDR3 DNA sequence: TGCGCCAGCACCCCGTCTAGCCGAACTCACACCGGGGAGCTGTTTTTT. The V gene is TRBV10-2, the J gene TRBJ2-2; the D gene is possibly TRBD2 (5 bases). CDR1 is WSHSY and CDR2 is SAAADI in the germline V gene. V was trimmed by 7 bases and J by 3 bases, leaving 18 bases between them. There are 16 residues in the CDR3.

This clone was recorded a few times. This rearrangement joins TRBV5-3 to TRBJ2-3; 10 bases are a match to TRBD1. TRBV5-3 is reported as an ORF; its role is uncertain. V shed 4 bases and J 2 bases; nucleotides not matched to a gene: 4. The CDR3 is made up of 15 amino acids. The CDR3 DNA is TGTGCCAGAAGCCGGGACAGGGGCTCCACAGATACGCAGTATTTT. This gives the protein CARSRDRGSTDTQYF.

The CDR3 is CASSPRLDTGELFF. As DNA, the CDR3 is TGCGCCAGCAGCCCGCGACTAGATACCGGGGAGCTGTTTTTT. V is TRBV5-1 and J is TRBJ2-2, with TRBD2 as a possible D gene (6 bases). The CDR3 spans 14 residues. CDR1 is SGHRS, CDR2 YFSETQ, per germline. The ends were cut back, 4 bases at V and 5 bases at J, with 12 bases in the middle.

This rearrangement joins TRBV28 to TRBJ2-2; possible D gene TRBD2, 5 bases. The CDR3 extends over 13 amino acids. From germline, CDR1 is MDHEN and CDR2 SYDVKM. Trimming cost V 7 bases and J 5 bases, with 11 bases left between them. The CDR3 bases are TGTGCCAGCAAGTTTAGGAGGACCGGGGAGCTGTTTTTT. Its protein product is CASKFRRTGELFF.

The V gene is TRBV5-1, the J gene TRBJ2-3; D is undetermined. Per germline, CDR1 SGHRS and CDR2 YFSETQ. Deletions cut 1 base from V and 5 bases from J, with 11 bases between. This CDR3 is built from 14 residues. DNA for the CDR3: TGCGCCAGCAGCTTGTTAGTCCCCGTAGATACGCAGTATTTT. Protein sequence: CASSLLVPVDTQYF.

The chain employs TRBV6-5 and TRBJ1-5, with 12 bases aligning to TRBD1. The germline CDR1 and CDR2 sequences are MNHEY and SVGAGI. V shed 5 bases, J shed 7 bases, and the junction held 6 bases outside the gene matches. The CDR3 has 15 residues. CDR3 nucleotide sequence: TGTGCCAGCAGTACCGGGACAGGGGGCTGGCAGCCCCAGCATTTT. Translating it yields CASSTGTGGWQPQHF.

As concerns this clone: Other DNA sequences from this sample encode an identical CDR3 as well. This chain links TRBV2 with TRBJ1-2; a possible D gene is TRBD1 (6 bases). Trimming took 1 base from V and 4 from J, leaving 16 bases between them. The CDR3 loop spans 16 amino acids. Germline CDR1 and CDR2: SNHLY and FYNNEI. The CDR3: CASSEERQVISYGYTF. DNA of the CDR3: TGTGCCAGCAGTGAAGAGCGACAGGTGATTTCCTATGGCTACACCTTC.

V is TRBV5-1 and J is TRBJ1-5; 10 nucleotides line up with TRBD1. J gave up 5 bases and V 4 bases, and 15 bases lay outside the gene matches. CDR1 is SGHRS and CDR2 is YFSETQ in the germline V gene. CDR3 length: 18 amino acids. CDR3 sequence reads: CASSPGTGADPRYQPQHF. In nucleotides, the CDR3 is TGCGCCAGCAGCCCTGGGACAGGGGCCGACCCACGATATCAGCCCCAGCATTTT. Full variable domain (remainder filled in from reference TRBV5-1 and TRBJ1-5): KAGVTQTPRYLIKTRGQQVTLSCSPISGHRSVSWYQQTPGQGLQFLFEYFSETQRNKGNFPGRFSGRQFSNSRSEMNVSTLELGDSALYLCASSPGTGADPRYQPQHFGDGTRLSIL.

This clone was detected only a few times. The chain has TRBV6-5 and TRBJ2-1, with D possibly being TRBD1 (8 bases). CDR1 is MNHEY and CDR2 is SVGAGI in the germline V gene. This CDR3 is built from 16 residues. V lost 0 bases to trimming and J lost 5 bases, with 14 bases between them. CDR3 protein: CASSYSTGGGNNEQFF. The CDR3, as DNA: TGTGCCAGCAGTTACTCTACAGGGGGGGGGAACAATGAGCAGTTCTTC.

This clone appeared once. The chain is built from TRBV11-3 and TRBJ2-3, with 12 bases matching TRBD2. CDR3 length: 16 residues. Trimming cost V 5 bases and J 5 bases; bases outside gene matches: 8. CDR1 is SGHNT, CDR2 YENEEA, per germline. In nucleotides, the CDR3 is TGTGCCAGCAGCCTCCGACTAGCGGGAGTGGTAGATACGCAGTATTTT. Encoded protein: CASSLRLAGVVDTQYF.

V gene TRBV1 combines with J gene TRBJ2-7; the DNA was not compared with TRBD2, the D call given in the table. TRBV1 has pseudogene status. The CDR3 is made up of 19 amino acids. CDR3 residues: CTSSQERVCMTSESGEQYF. In DNA form, the CDR3 reads TGCACCAGCAGCCAAGAGAGAGTATGTATGACTAGCGAGAGCGGAGAGCAGTACTTC.

This clone was detected a few times. The V and J genes are TRBV19 and TRBJ2-2; 8 bases line up with TRBD1. Per the germline V gene, CDR1 is LNHDA and CDR2 is SQIVND (reference sequence). The CDR3 is made up of 19 amino acids. V dropped 0 bases and J dropped 4; count of bases not matched to a gene: 13. CDR3: CASSIDWSRGPWGTGELFF. DNA of the CDR3: TGTGCCAGTAGTATAGATTGGAGCAGGGGGCCCTGGGGCACCGGGGAGCTGTTTTTT.